This TCR beta chain was recorded in a study of shared clonotypes between healthy human individuals. Notes on the study in general: Non-shared clonotypes had lower generation probabilities than clonotypes shared by all four sorted-subset donors. The study generally estimated greater richness for naive than memory subsets.

TCRdb's copy holds only in-frame clones and misses some; the assay was immunoSEQ multiplex PCR. The sample has approximately 1.5 million clones, just under 99% seen once. Nashville, Tennessee was home to all donors, each a Caucasian adult. CD4+ cells underwent separation, giving CD45RA+ naive and CD45RA-negative memory subsets. Germline-derived CDR1 and CDR2 are LGHNA and YNFKEQ. This CDR3 comprises 24 residues. V was clipped by 3 bases and J by 0 bases; unmatched bases: 24. Comment on this clone: Its specificity is unknown.

The chain joins TRBV4-2 to TRBJ2-1; 12 nucleotides match TRBD2. Sequencing input: naive CD4+ T cells sorted from blood. Documented subset: CD45RA+ positively selected. This receptor was taken from a man aged 30 to 45 in good health. The CDR3 DNA reads as TGTGCCAGCAGCCACCCACGGCGCAGGGGGACTAGCGGGTCTCTATGGGACTCCTACAATGAGCAGTTCTTC. Residues: CASSHPRRRGTSGSLWDSYNEQFF.